Listed below are T cell receptor beta chains from one sample, sequenced in a study of a mutant IDH1 vaccine in newly diagnosed glioma. Their antigen targets remain unknown. Clones were sequenced by immunoSEQ multiplex PCR, and TCRdb holds only the in-frame ones, with some missing. Of about 38,000 clones in the sample, roughly 74% were seen once. Sequenced material: PBMCs, taken from a glioma patient whose treatment included an IDH1 peptide vaccine. These TCRs come from a man in his forties with glioma. Each CDR3 is given with its conserved first and last residue. The D gene is left open where the match is weak. Size tells how often a clone was seen (once, few, many) or the class of an expanded clone, and some rows leave it out.

cdr3_nt	cdr3_aa	clone_size	v_call	j_call	d_call
TGTGCCTGGGCTGGACAGGGCTTTCAGCCCCAGCATTTT	CAWAGQGFQPQHF	few	TRBV30	TRBJ1-5	TRBD1
TGCGCCAGCAGGGGTTACACTGAAGCTTTCTTT	CASRGYTEAFF	NA	TRBV10-2	TRBJ1-1	NA
TGTGCCAGCTCACCGGACCGCCTGGAGCAGTACTTC	CASSPDRLEQYF	NA	TRBV18	TRBJ2-7	NA
TGTGCCAGCAGTTACGCCAGGGGGACGTATAGCAATCAGCCCCAGCATTTT	CASSYARGTYSNQPQHF	NA	TRBV6-7	TRBJ1-5	TRBD1
TGTGCCATCAGTGATGGGCCGAGCAATCAGCCCCAGCATTTT	CAISDGPSNQPQHF	few	TRBV10-3	TRBJ1-5	NA
TGTGCCAGCAGCTCCCTATACTTTGGAGGGGGCGGTGAAGAGCAGTACTTC	CASSSLYFGGGGEEQYF	NA	TRBV7-2	TRBJ2-7	NA
TGTGCCAGCAGCTTAGAGGGGACTAGCGGGGGTTACTTC	CASSLEGTSGGYF	few	TRBV7-9	TRBJ2-5	TRBD2
TGCGCCAGCAGCTTGGGGGGGATCGATTCACCCCTCCACTTT	CASSLGGIDSPLHF	NA	TRBV5-1	TRBJ1-6	NA
TGTGCCAGTAGTGCCGCGAACACCGGGGAGCTGTTTTTT	CASSAANTGELFF	few	TRBV19	TRBJ2-2	NA
TGTGCCTGGAGTGTTGGGGACAGTCCCTATGGCTACACCTTC	CAWSVGDSPYGYTF	NA	TRBV30	TRBJ1-2	TRBD1
TGTGCCAGCAGTGGCCCCGGGGCGCCGAATTCACCCCTCCACTTT	CASSGPGAPNSPLHF	NA	TRBV2	TRBJ1-6	NA
TGTGCCAGCAGCGGATCAGGGGATGGAGCTTTCTTT	CASSGSGDGAFF	NA	TRBV6-1	TRBJ1-1	NA
TGTGCCAGCAGTTACTCGTGGGGGAAAAATTCACCCCTCCACTTT	CASSYSWGKNSPLHF	NA	TRBV6-5	TRBJ1-6	NA
TGTGCCAGCAGCTTATTGAGACAGGGCTCCGAGCAGTACTTC	CASSLLRQGSEQYF	NA	TRBV7-9	TRBJ2-7	TRBD1
TGTGCCAGCAGTGAAGCCCCCCCCTCGGTTCTAGCGGGGCCCAGAGATACGCAGTATTTT	CASSEAPPSVLAGPRDTQYF	NA	TRBV6-1	TRBJ2-3	TRBD2
TGTGCCAGCAGCGAGGGGTTTGGTGGCTACACCTTC	CASSEGFGGYTF	NA	TRBV16	TRBJ1-2	NA
TGTGCCTGGTCCCTAGCGGGGGGAAATGAGCAGTTCTTC	CAWSLAGGNEQFF	NA	TRBV30	TRBJ2-1	TRBD2
TGCGCCAGCAGACGGACAGGGCCTAATGAAAAACTGTTTTTT	CASRRTGPNEKLFF	NA	TRBV5-1	TRBJ1-4	TRBD1
TGTGCCAGCGGGGGGACAGGGACTGGAAACACCATATATTTT	CASGGTGTGNTIYF	NA	TRBV19	TRBJ1-3	TRBD1
TGTGCCGCTGGGATCGCGGGGGGAACCCAAGAGACCCAGTACTTC	CAAGIAGGTQETQYF	NA	TRBV5-6	TRBJ2-5	TRBD2
TGTGCCATCGAAACCTTTGGGGGCAATCAGCCCCAGCATTTT	CAIETFGGNQPQHF	NA	TRBV6-1	TRBJ1-5	NA
TGTGCCTGGAAGGGCGGGGGGGCCGGAGAGACCCAGTACTTC	CAWKGGGAGETQYF	NA	TRBV30	TRBJ2-5	TRBD2
TGTGCCAGCAGCGAGGGACAGGGGAATTTCCACGAGCAGTACTTC	CASSEGQGNFHEQYF	NA	TRBV9	TRBJ2-7	TRBD1
TGTGCCAGTGGTAGTGCTAGCAATCAGCCCCAGCATTTT	CASGSASNQPQHF	NA	TRBV6-6	TRBJ1-5	NA
TGCAGTGCTGAGCGGGGGGCCGAGCAGTACTTC	CSAERGAEQYF	NA	TRBV20-1	TRBJ2-7	TRBD2
TGTGCCAGCTCACCACCGGTGCAGGGCCAAAATTCACCCCTCCACTTT	CASSPPVQGQNSPLHF	NA	TRBV18	TRBJ1-6	NA
TGTGCCAGCAGCCAAGAAGGGGGGACTGAAGCTTTCTTT	CASSQEGGTEAFF	NA	TRBV4-2	TRBJ1-1	NA
TGTGCCAGCAGCTTGTTCGGGGTTTCTGGAAACACCATATATTTT	CASSLFGVSGNTIYF	NA	TRBV5-6	TRBJ1-3	NA
TGCGCCAGCAGCGGACAGGGGGCAACTAATGAAAAACTGTTTTTT	CASSGQGATNEKLFF	NA	TRBV5-1	TRBJ1-4	TRBD1
TGTGCCAGCAGCCCACAAGCTAACTATGGCTACACCTTC	CASSPQANYGYTF	NA	TRBV27	TRBJ1-2	NA
TGCAGCGTAATGAACACTGAAGCTTTCTTT	CSVMNTEAFF	few	TRBV29-1	TRBJ1-1	NA
TGTGCCTGGGGATCCCCAGGTTCTACTGGAAACACCATATATTTT	CAWGSPGSTGNTIYF	NA	TRBV30	TRBJ1-3	NA